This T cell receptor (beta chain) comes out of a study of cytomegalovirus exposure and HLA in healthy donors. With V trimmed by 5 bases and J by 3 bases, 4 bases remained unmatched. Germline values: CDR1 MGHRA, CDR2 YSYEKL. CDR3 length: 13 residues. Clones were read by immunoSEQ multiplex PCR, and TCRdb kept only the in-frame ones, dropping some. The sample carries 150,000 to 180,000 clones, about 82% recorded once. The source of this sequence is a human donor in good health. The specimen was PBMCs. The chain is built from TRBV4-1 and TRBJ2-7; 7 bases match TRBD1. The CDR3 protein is CASSVRDSYEQYF. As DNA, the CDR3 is TGCGCCAGCAGCGTCCGGGACAGCTACGAGCAGTACTTC.